Here is one TCR beta chain with its context. Its antigen is unidentified. The PCR was carried out with 60 Vbeta primers and 13 Jbeta primers. In the source study's methods: In a later analysis, of around 85 million unique beta chains, about 12 million appeared in at least two donors. The data were produced by immunoSEQ multiplex PCR, yet TCRdb's version contains in-frame clones alone and is incomplete. The V and J calls and clone size were taken over from that table, and D and trimming were inferred from the DNA. Of 100,000 to 150,000 clones detected, roughly 14% appear once; the ten largest clones hold under 2%. Germline lookup yields CDR1 MNHNY and CDR2 SVGAGI (reference sequence). Trimming left V 8 bases short and J 3 bases short, with 10 bases between. The CDR3 is 13 amino acids. This record comes from a study of cytomegalovirus exposure and HLA in healthy donors. Background on the study: A prior analysis found about 110 million unique TCR beta sequences from around 190 million T cells. Findings and limits, study-wide: A few CMV-associated chains proved CMV antigen-specific in vitro. Several top significant clusters appeared, in a later analysis, to be linked to common viral pathogens.

V usage is TRBV6-6 and J usage is TRBJ2-2; no definite D call. This receptor was taken from a woman aged 18-35 years in good health and CMV-seronegative. The specimen sequenced was PBMCs. The CDR3 sequence: CASRPRDTGELFF. CDR3 coding DNA: TGTGCCAGCCGCCCTCGGGACACCGGGGAGCTGTTTTTT.